This entry describes one TCR beta chain. Its antigen is not identified. Data came from immunoSEQ multiplex PCR; TCRdb stores just in-frame clones and leaves some out. The sample has approximately 140,000 clones, roughly 90% seen once. The data stem from a study of T cell responses to AZD1222 COVID-19 vaccine. General study findings and limits: The study found Spike-specific TCR breadth and depth rose after two AZD1222 doses. No day 14 peak samples; only post-peak repertoires were characterized.

The CDR3 is made up of 13 amino acids. Trimming stripped 0 bases from V and 2 bases from J, with 5 bases between. The rearrangement uses TRBV12-3 or TRBV12-4 and TRBJ2-7, with D possibly being TRBD1 (5 bases). The sequence was collected from an adult who received the AZD1222 COVID-19 vaccine. The sample in question was peripheral blood, obtained 28 days after the second AZD1222 dose. The DNA for the CDR3 is TGTGCCAGCAGTTTAGCAGGGGCCTACGAGCAGTACTTC. Its translation: CASSLAGAYEQYF.